Each of the 6 T cell receptor beta chains below was sequenced from the same sample in a study of response to subunit inactivated influenza vaccine. One entry per CDR3 protein, called by TCRdb with MiXCR from the RT-PCR reads. This sample has 650,000 to 800,000 distinct CDR3 sequences, with roughly 18% found just once. The sample here was PBMCs from blood, taken approximately 5 days after vaccination. These receptor sequences come from a man over 45 who received an inactivated influenza vaccine.

Only a few counts were recorded for this clonotype. The J gene is TRBJ2-3, the V gene TRBV6-5; unclear D gene. The CDR3 contains 15 residues. Germline CDR1 MNHEY, CDR2 SVGAGI. V was trimmed by 0 bases and J by 4 bases, leaving 11 bases between them. This CDR3 reads CASSYSKHQSDTQYF. Written as DNA, the CDR3 is TGTGCCAGCAGTTACTCTAAACATCAATCAGATACGCAGTATTTT.

The chain uses TRBV7-8 and TRBJ1-1, with D unclear. Germline V gives CDR1 SGHVS, CDR2 FQNEAQ. With 4 bases removed from V and 7 bases from J, the gap between germline ends came to 7 bases. The CDR3 has 11 amino acids. CDR3 protein: CASSSHLEAFF. The CDR3 nucleotides are TGTGCCAGCAGCTCCCACCTTGAAGCTTTCTTT.

This clonotype was counted only a few times. V gene TRBV7-9 combines with J gene TRBJ2-3, with D maybe TRBD1 (6 bases). The CDR3 runs to 16 residues. CDR1 and CDR2 (germline): SEHNR, FQNEAQ (reference sequence). With 5 bases removed from V and 0 bases from J, the gap between germline ends came to 15 bases. CDR3 nucleotides: TGTGCCAGCAGCCCTGGGGGCAGCACTAGCACAGATACGCAGTATTTT. Residues: CASSPGGSTSTDTQYF.

The CDR3 DNA is TGCGCCAGCAGCTTCGTTCCTCCCGACTATGGTGAGCGGAGCACAGATACGCAGTATTTT. It codes for CASSFVPPDYGERSTDTQYF. This chain joins TRBV5-1 and TRBJ2-3, with a possible D match to TRBD2 (5 bases). The length of the CDR3 is 20 residues. Germline lookup yields CDR1 SGHRS and CDR2 YFSETQ. V shed 2 bases and J shed 0 bases, with 25 bases lying between them.

In this sample, this clonotype turned up a few times. The J gene is TRBJ2-5, the V gene TRBV20-1, with TRBD1 matching 8 bases. CDR1 is DFQATT, CDR2 SNEGSKA, per germline (reference sequence). The V gene end was trimmed by 0 bases and the J gene end by 5 bases; junction bases not matched to a gene: 5. The CDR3 is 14 residues long. CDR3 DNA: TGCAGTGCTAGAGAGGGCAGGGGGCCGGAGACCCAGTACTTC. It is translated as CSAREGRGPETQYF.

This clonotype was counted a few times. The chain uses TRBV4-3 and TRBJ1-1; tentatively, D is TRBD1 (5 bases). The CDR3 totals 16 residues. Trimming took off 0 bases at V and 4 bases at J, with 15 bases between the two ends. The V gene's germline CDR1 is LGHNA and CDR2 YSLEER. The CDR3 DNA follows: TGCGCCAGCAGCCAAGAAACAGCAGGGCAAGGCACTGAAGCTTTCTTT. This gives the protein CASSQETAGQGTEAFF.